Presented here are 24 T cell receptor beta chains from one specimen sequenced in a study of OX40 agonist ivuxolimab in advanced cancers. The method was immunoSEQ multiplex PCR; TCRdb's version includes in-frame clones alone and lacks a portion of them. The sample shows 55,000 to 65,000 clones, around 84% of them seen only once. The sample was CD4+ or CD8+ T cells sorted from blood, taken in a trial of the OX40 agonist ivuxolimab. These TCRs come from an adult with an advanced solid tumor such as melanoma, head and neck, liver or kidney cancer.

This rearrangement joins TRBV2 to TRBJ2-5, with 9 positions matching TRBD2. V dropped 1 base and J dropped 5; count of bases not matched to a gene: 8. Germline V gives CDR1 SNHLY, CDR2 FYNNEI. The CDR3 runs to 16 residues. The CDR3 loop reads CASSEVRRGGVETQYF. For the CDR3, the DNA is TGTGCCAGCAGTGAAGTCCGGCGGGGGGGCGTGGAGACCCAGTACTTC.

The rearrangement joins TRBV12-5 to TRBJ1-1; TRBD1 matches 11 bases. Per the germline V gene, CDR1 is LGHNT and CDR2 is FRNRAP. The CDR3 contains 15 residues. The V gene end was trimmed by 1 base and the J gene end by 8 bases; junction bases not matched to a gene: 6. The chain's CDR3 is CASGLAGQGAPEAFF. The CDR3 bases are TGTGCTAGTGGTTTGGCCGGACAGGGGGCTCCCGAAGCTTTCTTT.

The rearrangement uses TRBV5-1 and TRBJ2-1; D is ambiguous. Per the germline V gene, CDR1 is SGHRS and CDR2 is YFSETQ. The CDR3 sequence is 13 residues long. V was clipped by 4 bases and J by 3 bases, with 8 bases between them. Here the CDR3 reads CASSPPHYNEQFF. CDR3 bases: TGCGCCAGCAGCCCGCCGCACTACAATGAGCAGTTCTTC.

This chain uses TRBV18 with TRBJ1-1; TRBD1 matches at 12 bases. The germline V gene encodes CDR1 KGHSH and CDR2 LQKENI. V gave up 6 bases and J gave up 6 bases; unmatched junction bases: 5. The CDR3 length is 14 residues. The CDR3 DNA sequence: TGTGCCAGCTCGCGGGACAGGGGGCAAGCTGAAGCTTTCTTT. Translating it yields CASSRDRGQAEAFF.

This clone was counted only a few times. This chain uses TRBV29-1 with TRBJ1-2; D possibly corresponds to TRBD1 (5 bases). V gave up 3 bases and J gave up 8 bases, with 19 bases separating them. Germline lookup yields CDR1 SQVTM and CDR2 ANQGSEA. This CDR3 is built from 14 residues. The CDR3 spells CSVDSYRRLRGYTF. The DNA of the CDR3 is TGCAGCGTTGATTCTTACAGGCGGCTTAGGGGCTACACCTTC.

V usage is TRBV5-8 and J usage is TRBJ2-7; the match to TRBD1 covers 7 bases. CDR3 length equals 16 residues. V shed 4 bases, J shed 3 bases, and the junction held 13 bases outside the gene matches. Germline CDR1 SGHTS, CDR2 YDEGEE. The CDR3 here is CASSQSGTDKLYEQYF. For the CDR3, the DNA is TGTGCCAGCAGCCAATCCGGGACAGACAAACTCTACGAGCAGTACTTC.

The chain carries TRBV10-1 and TRBJ1-6; 7 bases fit TRBD1. Germline CDR1 WNHNN, CDR2 SYGVQD (reference sequence). J was trimmed by 7 bases and V by 3 bases; bases with no gene match: 3. CDR3 length: 14 amino acids. CDR3 loop: CASSENRGNSPLHF. Written as DNA, the CDR3 is TGCGCCAGCAGTGAAAACAGGGGCAATTCACCCCTCCACTTT.

The rearrangement joins TRBV11-2 to TRBJ2-7; TRBD2 matches 10 bases. The V and J ends lost 3 bases and 3 bases, in that order; junction bases with no gene match: 5. The CDR3 loop spans 15 amino acids. Germline lookup yields CDR1 SGHAT and CDR2 FQNNGV. DNA for the CDR3: TGTGCCAGCAGCTTTTCACTAGCGGGGCTCTACGAGCAGTACTTC. As protein: CASSFSLAGLYEQYF.

The chain couples TRBV5-4 to TRBJ2-3; TRBD2 aligns across 11 bases. This CDR3 comprises 18 residues. J was trimmed by 1 base and V by 0 bases; bases with no gene match: 7. CDR1 is SGHNT, CDR2 YYREEE, per germline (reference sequence). DNA of the CDR3: TGTGCCAGCAGCTTGGGTAGCGGGGGGGGAGTACGCACAGATACGCAGTATTTT. It yields the protein CASSLGSGGGVRTDTQYF.

This CDR3 reads CASRLCEQDLNYGYTF. CDR3 coding DNA: TGTGCAAGTCGCTTATGCGAACAGGATCTAAACTATGGCTACACCTTC. The rearrangement joins TRBV12-2 to TRBJ1-2; the table's D call of TRBD1 was not tested on the DNA. TRBV12-2 is assigned pseudogene status. CDR3 length: 16 amino acids.

The V call is TRBV10-3, the J call TRBJ1-6, with D unclear. Germline lookup yields CDR1 ENHRY and CDR2 SYGVKD. The CDR3 extends over 15 amino acids. Trimming left V 3 bases short and J 10 bases short, with 16 bases between. The CDR3 sequence: CAISDSGSSESPLHF. CDR3 bases: TGTGCCATCAGTGACTCGGGGAGCTCAGAGTCACCCCTCCACTTT.

This clone was seen more than once but under ten times. The chain uses TRBV18 and TRBJ1-5; possible D gene TRBD1, 5 bases. The CDR3 extends over 15 amino acids. The ends were cut back, 3 bases at V and 6 bases at J, with 15 bases in the middle. The germline gives CDR1 KGHSH, CDR2 LQKENI. The CDR3 coding sequence is TGTGCCAGCTCACCCCCGGGGCCTCGGGGTCAGCCCCAGCATTTT. Translated: CASSPPGPRGQPQHF.

V usage is TRBV6-1 and J usage is TRBJ2-3; D unresolved. The CDR3 consists of 13 residues. Looked up from germline, CDR1 is MNHNS and CDR2 is SASEGT. The germline V and J ends were trimmed by 1 base and 8 bases, with 10 bases remaining between them. The CDR3 region has the DNA TGTGCCAGCAGTGAAGTTAGGGCAGGTACGCAGTATTTT. Its protein is CASSEVRAGTQYF.

The chain couples TRBV18 to TRBJ2-3; a weak D match, TRBD1 (6 bases). CDR1 KGHSH and CDR2 LQKENI come from the germline V gene. This CDR3 spans 16 amino acids. V gave up 3 bases and J gave up 1 base, with 14 bases separating them. CDR3 bases: TGTGCCAGCTCACCGCCCTGGGGGCTGGGCACAGATACGCAGTATTTT. Its protein is CASSPPWGLGTDTQYF.

The chain couples TRBV7-2 to TRBJ1-3, with 9 bases matching TRBD1. The germline V gene encodes CDR1 SGHTA and CDR2 FQGNSA. V shed 4 bases and J 0 bases; nucleotides not matched to a gene: 10. The CDR3 covers 18 residues. The CDR3 nucleotides read TGTGCCAGCAGCTCGGGACAGGGTAGCCCCCTCTCTGGAAACACCATATATTTT. Residues: CASSSGQGSPLSGNTIYF.

The V and J genes are TRBV7-2 and TRBJ2-3; no clear D gene. This CDR3 is built from 12 residues. Germline V gives CDR1 SGHTA, CDR2 FQGNSA. V shed 5 bases and J shed 2 bases, with 5 bases lying between them. The DNA of the CDR3 is TGTGCCAGCAGCCCCACCACAGATACGCAGTATTTT. Protein: CASSPTTDTQYF.

The chain employs TRBV15 and TRBJ2-6; D is possibly TRBD2 (6 bases). V dropped 4 bases and J dropped 2 bases, with 9 bases sitting between them. CDR3 length equals 15 residues. CDR1 is LNHNV, CDR2 YYDKDF, per germline (reference sequence). CDR3 bases: TGTGCCACCAGCAACACGGGGGCTGGGGCCAACGTCCTGACTTTC. The encoded protein is CATSNTGAGANVLTF.

The sample holds one count of this clone. The V and J genes are TRBV25-1 and TRBJ2-1; possibly TRBD2 for D (6 bases). Germline CDR1 is MGHDK and CDR2 is SYGVNS. V was shortened by 6 bases and J by 10 bases, with 13 bases between the two germline ends. CDR3 length: 12 amino acids. This CDR3 is CASRKEGREQFF. In nucleotides, the CDR3 is TGTGCCAGCAGGAAGGAGGGGCGGGAGCAGTTCTTC.

The J gene is TRBJ2-1, the V gene TRBV11-3; D remains ambiguous. The length of the CDR3 is 16 residues. Trimming stripped 2 bases from V and 0 bases from J, with 11 bases between. Germline V gene data show CDR1 as SGHNT and CDR2 as YENEEA. The CDR3 region has the DNA TGTGCCAGCAGCTTAACGGCAGCCAGCTCCTACAATGAGCAGTTCTTC. This gives the protein CASSLTAASSYNEQFF.

CDR3 amino acids: CASSPTTGTSTDTQYF. The CDR3 DNA is TGTGCCAGTAGCCCGACGACAGGGACTAGCACAGATACGCAGTATTTT. V gene TRBV19 combines with J gene TRBJ2-3, with D tentatively TRBD1 (7 bases). Germline lookup yields CDR1 LNHDA and CDR2 SQIVND (reference sequence). V lost 6 bases, J lost 0 bases, and 16 bases lay in between. This CDR3 region has 16 residues.

The chain combines TRBV25-1 with TRBJ1-5, with 8 bases aligning to TRBD1. Unmatched junction bases numbered 4, after V lost 6 bases and J lost 3 bases. The germline V gene encodes CDR1 MGHDK and CDR2 SYGVNS. This CDR3 has 14 residues. In DNA, the CDR3 is TGTGCCAGCAGAGGACAGGGCAACAATCAGCCCCAGCATTTT. Translated: CASRGQGNNQPQHF.

The gene calls are TRBV7-8 and TRBJ1-6; D remains unclear. Trimming removed 3 bases at V and 10 bases at J, with 22 bases between. The CDR3 totals 17 residues. CDR1 SGHVS and CDR2 FQNEAQ come from the germline V gene. DNA for the CDR3: TGTGCCAGCAGCTTGGGCCTGGGTCGTCCACGGAGCTCACCCCTCCACTTT. It is translated as CASSLGLGRPRSSPLHF. The full variable domain, in which reference TRBV7-8 and TRBJ1-6 provide the parts outside the CDR3, is GAGVSQSPRYKVAKRGQDVALRCDPISGHVSLFWYQQALGQGPEFLTYFQNEAQLDKSGLPSDRFFAERPEGSVSTLKIQRTQQEDSAVYLCASSLGLGRPRSSPLHFGNGTRLTVT.

The V gene is TRBV6-1, the J gene TRBJ1-4; TRBD1 is a possible D gene (6 bases). V shed 3 bases and J shed 3 bases, with 11 bases lying between them. Germline CDR1 is MNHNS and CDR2 is SASEGT. This CDR3 spans 15 amino acids. The CDR3 region is CASSDRGVANEKLFF. The CDR3 region has the DNA TGTGCCAGCAGTGATAGGGGGGTGGCTAATGAAAAACTGTTTTTT.

The chain couples TRBV7-3 to TRBJ1-4, with D unclear. The CDR3 totals 15 residues. Germline loops: CDR1 SGHTA, CDR2 FQGTGA. V dropped 0 bases and J dropped 0 bases, with 5 bases sitting between them. In DNA, the CDR3 is TGTGCCAGCAGCTTAACGAGGGCAACTAATGAAAAACTGTTTTTT. Protein sequence: CASSLTRATNEKLFF. The complete variable domain, with remaining parts taken from reference TRBV7-3 and TRBJ1-4, reads GAGVSQTPSNKVTEKGKYVELRCDPISGHTALYWYRQSLGQGPEFLIYFQGTGAADDSGLPNDRFFAVRPEGSVSTLKIQRTERGDSAVYLCASSLTRATNEKLFFGSGTQLSVL.